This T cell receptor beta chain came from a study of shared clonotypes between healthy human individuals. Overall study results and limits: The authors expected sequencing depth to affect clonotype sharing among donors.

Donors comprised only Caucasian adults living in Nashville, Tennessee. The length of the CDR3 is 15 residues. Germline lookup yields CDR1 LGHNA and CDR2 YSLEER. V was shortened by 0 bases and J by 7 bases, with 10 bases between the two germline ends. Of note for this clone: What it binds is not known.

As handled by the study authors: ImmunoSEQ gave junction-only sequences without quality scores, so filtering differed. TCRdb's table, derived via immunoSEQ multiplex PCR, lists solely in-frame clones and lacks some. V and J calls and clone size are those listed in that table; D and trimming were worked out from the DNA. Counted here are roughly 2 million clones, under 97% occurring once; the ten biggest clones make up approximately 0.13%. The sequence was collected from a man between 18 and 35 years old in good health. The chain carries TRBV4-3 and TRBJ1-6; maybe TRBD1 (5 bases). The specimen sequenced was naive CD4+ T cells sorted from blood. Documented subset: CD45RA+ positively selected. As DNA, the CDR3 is TGCGCCAGCAGCCAAGATCTAGGGGTCAATTCACCCCTCCACTTT. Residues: CASSQDLGVNSPLHF.